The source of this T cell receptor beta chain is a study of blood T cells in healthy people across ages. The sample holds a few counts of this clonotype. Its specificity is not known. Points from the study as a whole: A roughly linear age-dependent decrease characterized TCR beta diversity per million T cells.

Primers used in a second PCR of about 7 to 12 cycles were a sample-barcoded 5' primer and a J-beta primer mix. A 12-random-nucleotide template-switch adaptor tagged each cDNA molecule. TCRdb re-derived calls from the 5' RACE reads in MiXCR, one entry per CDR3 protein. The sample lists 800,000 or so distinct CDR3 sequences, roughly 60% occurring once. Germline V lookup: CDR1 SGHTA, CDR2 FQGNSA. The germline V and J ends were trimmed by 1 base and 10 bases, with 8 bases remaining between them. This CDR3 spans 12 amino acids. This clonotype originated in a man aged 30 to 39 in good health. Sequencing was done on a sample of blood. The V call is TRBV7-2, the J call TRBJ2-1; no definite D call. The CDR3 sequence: CASSLGLPEQFF. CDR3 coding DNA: TGTGCCAGCAGCTTAGGGCTACCCGAGCAGTTCTTC.